This T cell receptor (beta chain) comes out of a study of patients and donors after allogeneic stem cell transplantation. A single record per CDR3 protein comes from TCRdb applying MiXCR to the RT-PCR reads. Among approximately 200,000 distinct CDR3 sequences, 35% to 45% were seen once, and the ten largest hold roughly 12%. CDR1 is GTSNPN and CDR2 is SVGIG in the germline V gene (reference sequence). CDR3 size: 14 residues. The V and J ends lost 3 bases and 6 bases respectively, with 15 bases between them. V usage is TRBV30 and J usage is TRBJ1-3; D is uncertain. The source of this sequence is a human donor who was either an allogeneic HSCT recipient or a stem cell or donor lymphocyte infusion donor (not recorded which). It is not recorded whose cells these are; they may come from a transplant donor. Sequencing input: blood, either unsorted or a sorted T cell fraction (not recorded which). Here the CDR3 reads CAWSRRWEENTIYF. CDR3 coding DNA: TGTGCCTGGAGCCGGCGATGGGAGGAAAACACCATATATTTT. Full variable domain (outside the CDR3, taken from reference TRBV30 and TRBJ1-3): SQTIHQWPATLVQPVGSPLSLECTVEGTSNPNLYWYRQAAGRGLQLLFYSVGIGQISSEVPQNLSASRPQDRQFILSSKKLLLSDSGFYLCAWSRRWEENTIYFGEGSWLTVV.